One sample yielded the 18 T cell receptor beta chains listed below, sequenced in a study of response to subunit inactivated influenza vaccine (dated by TCRdb to between 2018 and 2020). Preparation of the library involved RT-PCR. Sequencing instrument: Illumina HiSeq 2500. The public reads were quality trimmed at Q25 with fastp and then assembled into clones with MiXCR by TCRdb, keeping productive beta chains. When rows share a CDR3 protein, they turn into one entry using the most common DNA and genes. Recorded for this sample are about 520,000 distinct CDR3 sequences; over 25% of them occurred a single time. Clones ranked in the top ten supply 1.5% to 2% of the sample. Sequences were derived from CD4+ T cells sorted from PBMCs, sampled more than 4 days after vaccination. The receptors here all came from a man aged 50 to 60 who received an inactivated influenza vaccine. Donor details come from another sample of the same person, matched by shared clones.

Only a few counts were recorded for this clonotype. J is TRBJ2-3 and V is TRBV7-2, with a tentative D call TRBD2 (6 bases). The CDR3 loop spans 15 amino acids. The germline V gene has CDR1 SGHTA and CDR2 FQGNSA. V lost 7 bases to trimming and J lost 2 bases, with 16 bases between them. The CDR3 DNA sequence: TGTGCCAGCACCCCAAGCGGGCTCTACACAGATACGCAGTATTTT. It translates to CASTPSGLYTDTQYF.

This clonotype was recorded a few times. The V call is TRBV5-1, the J call TRBJ2-5; D might be TRBD1 (7 bases). The CDR3 is 14 amino acids. V was clipped by 4 bases and J by 5 bases, with 15 bases between them. From germline, CDR1 is SGHRS and CDR2 YFSETQ. The CDR3 DNA is TGCGCCAGCAGCGGAGGGGACAGCGGGGAGACCCAGTACTTC. Translated, it gives CASSGGDSGETQYF.

J is TRBJ1-6 and V is TRBV18; 8 bases are shared with TRBD1. The trim removed 2 bases at V and 2 bases at J, leaving 2 bases unmatched. CDR3 size: 16 residues. In germline, CDR1 is KGHSH, CDR2 LQKENI. Here the CDR3 reads CASSPTGGTYNSPLHF. The CDR3 DNA sequence: TGTGCCAGCTCACCAACAGGGGGAACCTATAATTCACCCCTCCACTTT.

V is TRBV12-3 or TRBV12-4 and J is TRBJ2-7, with TRBD2 identical over 8 bases. J was trimmed by 4 bases and V by 2 bases; bases with no gene match: 13. The CDR3 consists of 17 residues. CDR3 sequence reads: CASSLSPLAGSRYEQYF. In nucleotides, the CDR3 is TGTGCCAGCAGTTTATCCCCCCTAGCGGGCTCACGGTACGAGCAGTACTTC.

V is TRBV3-1 and J is TRBJ1-2; D is ambiguous. V lost 4 bases and J lost 1, with 13 bases in between. Germline CDR1 is LGHDT and CDR2 is YNNKEL (reference sequence). The CDR3 length is 15 residues. As DNA, the CDR3 is TGTGCCAGCAGCCCCCGCCCGGGAATTAACTATGGCTACACCTTC. Its protein product is CASSPRPGINYGYTF.

The chain links TRBV28 to TRBJ2-3; 14 bases are shared with TRBD2. V shed 6 bases, J shed 6 bases, and the junction held 11 bases outside the gene matches. The CDR3 is 17 amino acids. Germline V gives CDR1 MDHEN, CDR2 SYDVKM. Here the CDR3 reads CASSLSGLAGDTDTQYF. CDR3 DNA: TGTGCCAGCAGCCTATCGGGACTAGCGGGAGACACGGATACGCAGTATTTT.

The chain couples TRBV28 to TRBJ2-3; D possibly matches TRBD1 or TRBD2 (6 bases each). In germline, CDR1 is MDHEN, CDR2 SYDVKM. This CDR3 has 13 amino acids. V lost 8 bases and J 6 bases, leaving 15 bases between the germline ends. The CDR3 loop reads CASGGRGRDTQYF. The CDR3 DNA sequence: TGTGCCAGCGGAGGACGGGGGCGGGATACGCAGTATTTT.

The V and J genes are TRBV2 and TRBJ2-6; no definite D call. The CDR3 runs 14 residues. CDR1 and CDR2 from the germline V gene are SNHLY and FYNNEI. V dropped 4 bases and J dropped 0 bases, with 4 bases sitting between them. The CDR3 DNA reads TGTGCCAGCAGTGTTTTCTCTGGGGCCAACGTCCTGACTTTC. Its protein product is CASSVFSGANVLTF.

This rearrangement joins TRBV6-5 to TRBJ2-5; possibly TRBD1 for D (6 bases). The CDR3 runs to 14 residues. Germline CDR1 reads MNHEY; CDR2 reads SVGAGI. Deletions cut 4 bases from V and 5 bases from J, with 14 bases between. CDR3 sequence reads: CASSWGPRGETQYF. DNA for the CDR3: TGTGCCAGCAGTTGGGGGCCCCGAGGGGAGACCCAGTACTTC.

This clonotype was observed a handful of times. This chain links TRBV10-3 with TRBJ2-3; 8 bases fit TRBD1. The CDR3 loop spans 15 amino acids. The ends lost 6 bases at V and 6 bases at J; junction bases unmatched: 11. Germline values: CDR1 ENHRY, CDR2 SYGVKD. The CDR3 DNA follows: TGTGCCATCAGGGGACAGGAGGAGAATTATGATACGCAGTATTTT. It is translated as CAIRGQEENYDTQYF.

This clonotype was observed a few times. The V gene is TRBV29-1, the J gene TRBJ1-1; maybe TRBD1 (6 bases). The germline V gene encodes CDR1 SQVTM and CDR2 ANQGSEA. CDR3 length: 14 residues. V was clipped by 7 bases and J by 4 bases, with 19 bases between them. CDR3 sequence: CSAVYQGTGTEAFF. DNA for the CDR3: TGCAGCGCGGTCTATCAGGGGACGGGCACTGAAGCTTTCTTT. The full variable domain, rest sourced from reference TRBV29-1 and TRBJ1-1, is SAVISQKPSRDICQRGTSLTIQCQVDSQVTMMFWYRQQPGQSLTLIATANQGSEATYESGFVIDKFPISRPNLTFSTLTVSNMSPEDSSIYLCSAVYQGTGTEAFFGQGTRLTVV.

J is TRBJ2-5 and V is TRBV10-3; TRBD1 agrees at 7 bases. The germline gives CDR1 ENHRY, CDR2 SYGVKD. V shed 2 bases, J shed 1 base, and the junction held 10 bases outside the gene matches. The CDR3 contains 17 residues. The DNA of the CDR3 is TGTGCCATCAGTGAGGCCGATCGAGACAGGGCCCAAGAGACCCAGTACTTC. This codes for CAISEADRDRAQETQYF.

This clonotype occurred a few times. The chain has TRBV15 and TRBJ1-1; D gene unclear. The CDR3 consists of 15 residues. V dropped 0 bases and J dropped 1 base, with 9 bases sitting between them. Germline values: CDR1 LNHNV, CDR2 YYDKDF (reference sequence). CDR3 region: CATSRDWRGNTEAFF. CDR3 coding DNA: TGTGCCACCAGCAGAGATTGGCGGGGGAACACTGAAGCTTTCTTT.

The J gene is TRBJ2-5, the V gene TRBV11-1, with D perhaps TRBD2 (5 bases). This CDR3 comprises 13 residues. Trimming took 0 bases from V and 5 from J, leaving 7 bases between them. Germline CDR1 and CDR2: SGHAT and FQDESV (reference sequence). The chain's CDR3 is CASSLAGSETQYF. The CDR3 coding sequence is TGTGCCAGCAGCTTAGCAGGGAGCGAGACCCAGTACTTC.

The rearrangement links TRBV2 to TRBJ2-1, with 8 bases identical to TRBD1. CDR1 is SNHLY, CDR2 FYNNEI, per germline. The J segment lost 1 base and the V segment lost 7 bases, leaving 12 bases of the junction unmatched. This CDR3 spans 17 amino acids. CDR3 protein: CASNRVSGQGSYNEQFF. The DNA of the CDR3 is TGTGCCAGCAACCGGGTCTCCGGACAGGGATCCTACAATGAGCAGTTCTTC.

The rearrangement links TRBV4-1 to TRBJ2-3; tentative D call: TRBD1 (5 bases). The CDR3 sequence is 15 residues long. Trimming removed 2 bases from V and 2 bases from J, with 11 bases in between. Looked up from germline, CDR1 is MGHRA and CDR2 is YSYEKL. The CDR3 loop is CASSQSGQNTDTQYF. CDR3 DNA sequence: TGCGCCAGCAGCCAATCCGGACAAAACACAGATACGCAGTATTTT.

This clonotype has a count of ten or more. The CDR3 nucleotides are TGCGCCAGCAGCTTGGACGGATTGAACACTGAAGCTTTCTTT. Its protein product is CASSLDGLNTEAFF. This chain uses TRBV5-1 with TRBJ1-1; no clear D gene. The CDR3 runs 14 residues. The V and J ends lost 0 bases and 0 bases respectively, with 6 bases between them. Germline V gene sequence: CDR1 SGHRS, CDR2 YFSETQ.

This chain uses TRBV6-2 or TRBV6-3 with TRBJ2-3, with 10 positions matching TRBD2. Germline V CDR1 and CDR2: MNHEY, SVGEGT. The CDR3 has 17 residues. V gave up 2 bases and J gave up 6 bases; unmatched junction bases: 11. Here the CDR3 reads CASSYGPAGGPSDTQYF. The CDR3 DNA follows: TGTGCCAGCAGTTACGGTCCAGCGGGGGGGCCAAGTGATACGCAGTATTTT.